The 23 T cell receptor beta chains presented below share a single source sample, sequenced in a study of beta chain features in type 1 diabetes. Regarding the study as a whole: A moderate, significant TCRB CDR3 shortening appeared in type 1 diabetes across four CD4+ subsets.

These receptors' targets are unknown. The sequenced template was cDNA made from the entire isolated RNA. TCRdb's table, derived via immunoSEQ multiplex PCR, lists solely in-frame clones and lacks some. The data show 250,000 or so clones, over 20% seen once. The sequencing sample was made of naive CD4+ T cells from blood. Receptors were obtained from a woman aged 40 to 49 with type 1 diabetes.

This clone was detected only once. The chain has TRBV30 and TRBJ1-2, with TRBD1 matching over 8 bases. V lost 2 bases, J lost 8 bases, and 13 bases stayed unmatched. The CDR3 totals 15 residues. The V gene's germline CDR1 is GTSNPN and CDR2 SVGIG (reference sequence). The CDR3 nucleotides are TGTGCCTGGAGTACACCTTCCGGGACAGGATACGGCTACACCTTC. Its translation is CAWSTPSGTGYGYTF.

In this sample, this clone turned up a few times. This rearrangement joins TRBV29-1 to TRBJ2-1, with TRBD2 as a possible D gene (6 bases). The CDR3 contains 13 residues. Germline V gives CDR1 SQVTM, CDR2 ANQGSEA. Trimming cost V 3 bases and J 6 bases, with 12 bases left between them. The CDR3 DNA follows: TGCAGCGTTGATTGGGCGGGACCCAATGAGCAGTTCTTC. Residues: CSVDWAGPNEQFF.

This clone was seen only a few times. V gene TRBV30 combines with J gene TRBJ2-2; D possibly corresponds to TRBD1 (5 bases). Trimming shortened V by 7 bases and J by 8 bases, and 11 bases separated the two germline ends. The CDR3 consists of 11 residues. Germline CDR1 is GTSNPN and CDR2 is SVGIG (reference sequence). CDR3: CALQGTGELFF. CDR3 nucleotide sequence: TGTGCCTTGCAGGGAACAGGGGAGCTGTTTTTT.

This clone has more than one count but fewer than ten. The genes are TRBV29-1 and TRBJ1-6, with D possibly being TRBD1 (5 bases). The V gene lost 5 bases and the J gene lost 7 bases, with 15 bases spanning the gap. CDR1 SQVTM and CDR2 ANQGSEA come from the germline V gene. The CDR3 spans 14 residues. CDR3 region: CSVRIGAWNSPLHF. Written as DNA, the CDR3 is TGCAGCGTTCGAATAGGGGCCTGGAATTCACCCCTCCACTTT.

This clone was recorded a few times. The same CDR3 arises from other DNA sequences in this sample as well. The chain combines TRBV7-2 with TRBJ2-5; weak D call: TRBD2 (6 bases). Trimming stripped 1 base from V and 1 base from J, with 7 bases between. The CDR3 is 14 residues long. The germline CDR1 and CDR2 sequences are SGHTA and FQGNSA. CDR3 DNA sequence: TGTGCCAGCAGCTTAGGGCGGGGCCAAGAGACCCAGTACTTC. As protein: CASSLGRGQETQYF.

This sequence joins TRBV4-3 and TRBJ2-3; perhaps TRBD2 as D (5 bases). The ends were cut back, 0 bases at V and 3 bases at J, with 10 bases in the middle. Germline V gives CDR1 LGHNA, CDR2 YSLEER. There are 15 residues in the CDR3. The CDR3 nucleotides are TGCGCCAGCAGCCAAGACTCGGGGTGGACAGATACGCAGTATTTT. It yields the protein CASSQDSGWTDTQYF.

This chain uses TRBV6-1 with TRBJ2-7; maybe TRBD1 (6 bases). The V end was cut by 4 bases, the J end by 6 bases, with 7 bases between. Germline CDR1 reads MNHNS; CDR2 reads SASEGT. The CDR3 has 11 residues. The CDR3 DNA reads TGTGCCAGCAGTGCACAGGGCGAGCAGTACTTC. Translating it yields CASSAQGEQYF.

This clone was recorded a few times. The chain employs TRBV7-2 and TRBJ2-7; no reliable D call. The V end was cut by 6 bases, the J end by 0 bases, with 21 bases between. Germline V CDR1 and CDR2: SGHTA, FQGNSA. There are 17 residues in the CDR3. CDR3 DNA: TGTGCCAGCAGTCCTAACATGCCGACAATTAGCTCCTACGAGCAGTACTTC. Translation gives CASSPNMPTISSYEQYF.

This clone was seen a handful of times. The chain links TRBV28 to TRBJ2-7, with 12 bases aligning to TRBD1. The germline gives CDR1 MDHEN, CDR2 SYDVKM. The CDR3 is 16 residues long. V trimming: 5 bases; J trimming: 6 bases; junction bases outside the gene matches: 11. In DNA form, the CDR3 reads TGTGCCAGCAGTCCCGACTCCGGGACAGGGGGCGTCGAGCAGTACTTC. The encoded protein is CASSPDSGTGGVEQYF.

This chain's CDR3 is CASSSRTGINEQFF. The CDR3 nucleotides read TGTGCCAGCAGCTCTCGGACAGGGATCAATGAGCAGTTCTTC. The chain couples TRBV9 to TRBJ2-1, with 8 bases lining up with TRBD1. V lost 4 bases to trimming and J lost 6 bases; unmatched junction nucleotides: 6. From germline, CDR1 is SGDLS and CDR2 YYNGEE. The CDR3 loop spans 14 amino acids.

The chain employs TRBV25-1 and TRBJ2-5; TRBD1 agrees at 7 bases. CDR1 MGHDK and CDR2 SYGVNS come from the germline V gene. This CDR3 contains 11 residues. Trimming at V came to 7 bases and at J to 4 bases, leaving 0 bases not matched to a gene. The CDR3: CASNRGETQYF. The DNA for the CDR3 is TGTGCCAGCAACAGGGGAGAGACCCAGTACTTC.

In its sample, this clone was seen a few times. The chain combines TRBV7-9 with TRBJ1-1; weak D call: TRBD1 (5 bases). The CDR3 sequence is 13 residues long. V lost 4 bases and J 6 bases, leaving 12 bases between the germline ends. Germline values: CDR1 SEHNR, CDR2 FQNEAQ (reference sequence). The CDR3 here is CASSYGTGAEAFF. CDR3 bases: TGTGCCAGCAGCTACGGGACGGGGGCTGAAGCTTTCTTT.

This clone was seen only a few times. The J gene is TRBJ1-5, the V gene TRBV2; TRBD1 is a possible D gene (6 bases). Germline V gene lookup returns CDR1 SNHLY and CDR2 FYNNEI. The CDR3 runs 14 residues. Trimming cost V 6 bases and J 5 bases, with 14 bases left between them. The CDR3 DNA sequence: TGTGCCAGCAGCTACACAGGGAACCATCAGCCCCAGCATTTT. This codes for CASSYTGNHQPQHF.

The V gene is TRBV7-2, the J gene TRBJ2-1, with 11 bases aligning to TRBD2. Germline V gene data show CDR1 as SGHTA and CDR2 as FQGNSA. CDR3 length: 14 residues. The junction had 6 bases not matched to a gene; V was cut back by 7 bases and J by 7 bases. For the CDR3, the DNA is TGTGCCAGCACCACGGGACTAGCGGTGAATGAGCAGTTCTTC. This translates into CASTTGLAVNEQFF.

The rearrangement joins TRBV5-4 to TRBJ2-3; 8 nucleotides agree with TRBD2. The germline gives CDR1 SGHNT, CDR2 YYREEE (reference sequence). This CDR3 contains 16 residues. J lost 0 bases, V lost 0 bases, and 3 bases had no gene match. The CDR3 DNA is TGTGCCAGCAGCTTGGATCTAGCGGGTAGCACAGATACGCAGTATTTT. It encodes CASSLDLAGSTDTQYF.

There are a few counts of this clone. The V gene is TRBV6-5, the J gene TRBJ2-3; 7 bases match TRBD2. V shed 6 bases and J 2 bases; nucleotides not matched to a gene: 5. The CDR3 loop spans 14 amino acids. From germline, CDR1 is MNHEY and CDR2 SVGAGI. The CDR3 is CASSWSGITDTQYF. Written as DNA, the CDR3 is TGTGCCAGCAGCTGGAGCGGGATCACAGATACGCAGTATTTT.

The CDR3 sequence is CASKTTSGSNEQFF. In nucleotides, the CDR3 is TGTGCCAGCAAGACCACTAGCGGGAGCAATGAGCAGTTCTTC. This sequence joins TRBV28 and TRBJ2-1; 11 bases map to TRBD2. This CDR3 is built from 14 residues. CDR1 MDHEN and CDR2 SYDVKM come from the germline V gene. V gave up 7 bases and J gave up 6 bases; unmatched junction bases: 5.

The genes are TRBV25-1 and TRBJ1-1; D call uncertain. Trimming took 2 bases from V and 3 from J, leaving 10 bases between them. The CDR3 runs to 14 residues. Germline V gives CDR1 MGHDK, CDR2 SYGVNS. CDR3 sequence: CASSEIREDTEAFF. CDR3 DNA: TGTGCCAGCAGTGAAATAAGGGAGGACACTGAAGCTTTCTTT.

The V call is TRBV6-6, the J call TRBJ1-5, with D unclear. The CDR3 is 13 residues long. V lost 11 bases and J 2 bases, leaving 13 bases between the germline ends. CDR1 MNHNY and CDR2 SVGAGI come from the germline V gene (reference sequence). This CDR3 is CASEEDGNQPQHF. CDR3 DNA sequence: TGTGCCTCCGAGGAGGATGGCAATCAGCCCCAGCATTTT.

This sequence joins TRBV9 and TRBJ2-7; 8 bases line up with TRBD2. This CDR3 is 14 amino acids long. V lost 0 bases to trimming and J lost 3 bases; unmatched junction nucleotides: 2. Germline assignment: CDR1 SGDLS and CDR2 YYNGEE. The CDR3 nucleotides read TGTGCCAGCAGCGTAGGGGGACTAGACTACGAGCAGTACTTC. This sequence encodes CASSVGGLDYEQYF.

This clone came up a few times. This chain links TRBV25-1 with TRBJ2-7; 9 bases align to TRBD1. The trim removed 6 bases at V and 5 bases at J, leaving 11 bases unmatched. CDR3 length: 15 amino acids. Germline lookup yields CDR1 MGHDK and CDR2 SYGVNS. DNA of the CDR3: TGTGCCAGCAGGTCGGGACTAACAGGGGGCGACGAGCAGTACTTC. It encodes CASRSGLTGGDEQYF.

The chain uses TRBV9 and TRBJ1-1; the D gene is possibly TRBD1 (5 bases). The ends were cut back, 0 bases at V and 6 bases at J, with 12 bases in the middle. This CDR3 contains 14 residues. CDR1 is SGDLS and CDR2 is YYNGEE in the germline V gene. The CDR3 nucleotides read TGTGCCAGCAGCGTAGGGGAGGGGTTCTCTGAAGCTTTCTTT. It specifies CASSVGEGFSEAFF.

This clone was detected a few times. The chain recombines TRBV27 with TRBJ1-1; 8 nucleotides match TRBD1. The length of the CDR3 is 14 residues. J was trimmed by 3 bases and V by 3 bases; bases with no gene match: 3. Looked up from germline, CDR1 is MNHEY and CDR2 is SMNVEV (reference sequence). The CDR3 DNA reads TGTGCCAGCAGTTTCGCGACAGGGGACACTGAAGCTTTCTTT. It translates to CASSFATGDTEAFF.